The 8 T cell receptor beta chains reported below all come from one sample, sequenced in a study of blood T cell repertoires in COVID-19. Assay used: immunoSEQ multiplex PCR; TCRdb lists only in-frame clones, some missing. The data show roughly 200,000 clones, around 80% seen once. Sequenced material: peripheral blood. Receptors originate from a man in his fifties who had recovered from COVID-19.

The J gene is TRBJ2-3, the V gene TRBV29-1; 7 bases map to TRBD2. Germline V CDR1 and CDR2: SQVTM, ANQGSEA. The CDR3 length is 16 residues. The V and J ends lost 3 bases and 0 bases, in that order; junction bases with no gene match: 9. CDR3 DNA sequence: TGCAGCGTTGACGATTCCTTAGCGGGTAGCACAGATACGCAGTATTTT. Protein sequence: CSVDDSLAGSTDTQYF.

V gene TRBV4-3 combines with J gene TRBJ2-2, with TRBD2 matching over 10 bases. Germline loops: CDR1 LGHNA, CDR2 YSLEER. The CDR3 has 16 amino acids. After removal of 0 bases from V and 4 bases from J, the junction contained 2 bases not matched to a gene. The CDR3 nucleotides read TGCGCCAGCAGCCAAGAGCCTAGCGGGGGCACCGGGGAGCTGTTTTTT. This gives the protein CASSQEPSGGTGELFF.

The gene calls are TRBV20-1 and TRBJ2-7, with D unresolved. CDR1 is DFQATT and CDR2 is SNEGSKA in the germline V gene (reference sequence). V lost 1 base and J 5 bases, leaving 6 bases between the germline ends. CDR3 length: 11 amino acids. CDR3 sequence: CSARAFDEQYF. The CDR3 DNA reads TGCAGTGCTAGAGCGTTCGACGAGCAGTACTTC.

V usage is TRBV10-3 and J usage is TRBJ2-7, with D tentatively TRBD2 (5 bases). There are 13 residues in the CDR3. Germline CDR1 is ENHRY and CDR2 is SYGVKD. With 0 bases removed from V and 2 bases from J, the gap between germline ends came to 5 bases. CDR3 DNA sequence: TGTGCCATCAGTGAGTCGACTACCTACGAGCAGTACTTC. As protein: CAISESTTYEQYF.

The rearrangement links TRBV30 to TRBJ1-1; TRBD1 matches 7 bases. The CDR3 is 14 amino acids. Trimming removed 1 base from V and 1 base from J; junction bases left unmatched: 3. The germline V gene encodes CDR1 GTSNPN and CDR2 SVGIG (reference sequence). CDR3 DNA: TGTGCCTGGAGTGAGGGGGCCTGGAACACTGAAGCTTTCTTT. It is translated as CAWSEGAWNTEAFF.

A note on this clone: The same CDR3 arises from other DNA sequences in this sample as well. This chain uses TRBV6-5 with TRBJ1-5, with 7 bases identical to TRBD1. V lost 5 bases to trimming and J lost 2 bases; unmatched junction nucleotides: 6. Germline V CDR1 and CDR2: MNHEY, SVGAGI. The CDR3 totals 15 residues. The CDR3 region is CASSPHTGGNQPQHF. In DNA form, the CDR3 reads TGTGCCAGCAGTCCCCATACAGGGGGCAATCAGCCCCAGCATTTT.

The chain has TRBV7-3 and TRBJ2-3, with 12 bases that match TRBD2. The CDR3 consists of 16 residues. V trimming: 4 bases; J trimming: 5 bases; junction bases outside the gene matches: 7. Germline V gives CDR1 SGHTA, CDR2 FQGTGA. The CDR3 DNA reads as TGTGCCAGCAGCTCCCGACTAGCGGGAGATGGAGATACGCAGTATTTT. The encoded protein is CASSSRLAGDGDTQYF.

The rearrangement links TRBV24-1 to TRBJ2-5; no reliable D call. The CDR3 length is 14 residues. The V gene lost 4 bases and the J gene lost 5 bases, with 13 bases spanning the gap. Looked up from germline, CDR1 is KGHDR and CDR2 is SFDVKD. DNA of the CDR3: TGTGCCACCAGTGACCACTCTAGATCGGAGACCCAGTACTTC. Amino acid sequence: CATSDHSRSETQYF.